One and the same sample provided the 11 T cell receptor beta chains below, sequenced in a study of T cell repertoires in cytomegalovirus infection. In TCRdb, the reads were re-called with MiXCR into one record per CDR3 protein. The sample comprises about 920,000 distinct CDR3 sequences, 30% to 40% of which are singletons, and over 12% rests with the top ten. Their specific antigens are unknown. This sample comprised cultured CD8+ T cells from PBMCs, obtained from culture after CMV antigen stimulation. These receptors were collected from a human donor in good health (CMV status not recorded). Some clones in this sample may be carry-over from other donors' samples.

The table lists this clonotype with a few counts. The chain uses TRBV20-1 and TRBJ2-7; D gene uncertain. There are 13 residues in the CDR3. V was pared by 6 bases and J by 1 base, with 13 bases between. The germline CDR1 and CDR2 sequences are DFQATT and SNEGSKA (reference sequence). As DNA, the CDR3 is TGCAGTGCACGAGGTGACGCTTCCTACGAGCAGTACTTC. It is translated as CSARGDASYEQYF.

The gene calls are TRBV6-5 and TRBJ2-3; D may be TRBD1 (5 bases). The CDR3 is 14 amino acids. CDR1 is MNHEY and CDR2 is SVGAGI in the germline V gene. Trimming took off 4 bases at V and 5 bases at J, with 13 bases between the two ends. The CDR3 here is CASSFRGAKDTQYF. CDR3 sequence (DNA): TGTGCCAGCAGTTTCCGTGGGGCGAAAGATACGCAGTATTTT.

This clonotype was detected many times. This sequence joins TRBV7-8 and TRBJ2-1; 10 positions match TRBD2. The CDR3 extends over 16 amino acids. Germline lookup yields CDR1 SGHVS and CDR2 FQNEAQ. V dropped 2 bases and J dropped 5; count of bases not matched to a gene: 6. The CDR3 bases are TGTGCCAGCAGCTTATGGACTAGCGGTGTCAACAATGAGCAGTTCTTC. The encoded protein is CASSLWTSGVNNEQFF.

This clonotype was detected a few times. This rearrangement joins TRBV29-1 to TRBJ2-1, with TRBD1 matching over 7 bases. Germline CDR1 reads SQVTM; CDR2 reads ANQGSEA. The CDR3 runs to 15 residues. With V trimmed by 6 bases and J by 5 bases, 13 bases remained unmatched. The CDR3 DNA reads as TGCAGCGTCGAGACAGGGTATAACGGGGACAATGAGCAGTTCTTC. Protein sequence: CSVETGYNGDNEQFF.

This chain joins TRBV6-2 or TRBV6-3 and TRBJ1-5; a possible D gene is TRBD1 (6 bases). V lost 2 bases to trimming and J lost 0 bases, with 14 bases between them. The CDR3 covers 17 residues. CDR1 MNHEY and CDR2 SVGEGT come from the germline V gene. The CDR3 coding sequence is TGTGCCAGCAGTTACGGGGCCTGGGACATTAGCAATCAGCCCCAGCATTTT. This sequence encodes CASSYGAWDISNQPQHF.

The rearrangement joins TRBV4-3 to TRBJ1-4; D remains ambiguous. The CDR3 totals 16 residues. The V gene lost 0 bases and the J gene lost 5 bases, with 13 bases spanning the gap. Germline V lookup: CDR1 LGHNA, CDR2 YSLEER. CDR3 coding DNA: TGCGCCAGCAGCCAAGATACAGTACAGCAGAATGAAAAACTGTTTTTT. It specifies CASSQDTVQQNEKLFF.

With regard to this clonotype: A much larger clone sits a single nucleotide away, making a read error possible. The V and J genes are TRBV7-6 and TRBJ2-5; D unclear. The germline V and J ends were trimmed by 1 base and 1 base, with 13 bases remaining between them. CDR1 and CDR2 from the germline V gene are SGHVS and FNYEAQ. The CDR3 runs 16 residues. This chain's CDR3 is CASSLELVGFQETQYF. The CDR3 region has the DNA TGTGCCAGCAGCTTAGAGCTAGTGGGCTTCCAAGAGACCCAGTACTTC. Drawing the rest from reference TRBV7-6 and TRBJ2-5, the complete variable domain is GAGVSQSPRYKVTKRGQDVALRCDPISGHVSLYWYRQALGQGPEFLTYFNYEAQQDKSGLPNDRFSAERPEGSISTLTIQRTEQRDSAMYRCASSLELVGFQETQYFGPGTRLLVL.

This clonotype was counted only a few times. The chain carries TRBV7-6 and TRBJ2-2, with D tentatively TRBD1 (6 bases). CDR3 size: 15 residues. The V end lost 5 bases, the J end lost 3 bases, and 13 bases lay between the germline ends. Germline V gene lookup returns CDR1 SGHVS and CDR2 FNYEAQ. CDR3 in DNA: TGTGCCAGCAGCGGACCACAGGGTGACACCGGGGAGCTGTTTTTT. Translated: CASSGPQGDTGELFF.

On this clonotype itself: The junction and the germline gene differ at one end; a read error may be behind it. This sequence joins TRBV7-3 and TRBJ1-2; D is unresolved. This CDR3 contains 11 residues. CDR1 SGHTA and CDR2 FQGTGA come from the germline V gene. CDR3 sequence reads: CASSWSWPYNF. CDR3 DNA sequence: TGTGCCAGCAGCTGGTCGTGGCCTTACAACTTC.

The gene calls are TRBV4-1 and TRBJ2-2, with D perhaps matching TRBD2 (6 bases). V dropped 1 base and J dropped 6 bases, with 9 bases sitting between them. CDR1 is MGHRA, CDR2 YSYEKL, per germline. The CDR3 is 14 amino acids. The CDR3 reads CASSQGGEPGELFF. Here the CDR3 DNA reads TGCGCCAGCAGCCAAGGGGGGGAACCCGGGGAGCTGTTTTTT.

This clonotype was counted ten times or more. The chain recombines TRBV6-2 or TRBV6-3 with TRBJ1-2; D unclear. The CDR3 contains 14 residues. Germline V gene sequence: CDR1 MNHEY, CDR2 SVGEGT. Trimming shortened V by 4 bases and J by 1 base, and 10 bases separated the two germline ends. Written as DNA, the CDR3 is TGTGCCAGCAGTTTCTCCGGAGTTAACTATGGCTACACCTTC. Residues: CASSFSGVNYGYTF.